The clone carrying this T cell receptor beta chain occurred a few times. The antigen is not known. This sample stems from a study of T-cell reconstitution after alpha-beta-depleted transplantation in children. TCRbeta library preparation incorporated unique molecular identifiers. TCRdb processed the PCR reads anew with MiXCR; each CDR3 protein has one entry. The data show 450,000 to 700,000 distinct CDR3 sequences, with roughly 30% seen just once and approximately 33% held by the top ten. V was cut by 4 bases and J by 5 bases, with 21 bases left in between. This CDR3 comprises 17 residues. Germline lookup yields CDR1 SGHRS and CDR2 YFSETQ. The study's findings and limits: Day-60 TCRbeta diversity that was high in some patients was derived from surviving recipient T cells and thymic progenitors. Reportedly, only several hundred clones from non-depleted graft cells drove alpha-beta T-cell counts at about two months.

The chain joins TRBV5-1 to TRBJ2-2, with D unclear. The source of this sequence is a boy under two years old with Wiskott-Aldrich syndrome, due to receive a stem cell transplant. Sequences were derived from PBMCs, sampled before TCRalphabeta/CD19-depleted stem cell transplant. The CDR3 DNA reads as TGCGCCAGCAGCCCCTCGACGGCTGCCTTAGGGACCGGGGAGCTGTTTTTT. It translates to CASSPSTAALGTGELFF.